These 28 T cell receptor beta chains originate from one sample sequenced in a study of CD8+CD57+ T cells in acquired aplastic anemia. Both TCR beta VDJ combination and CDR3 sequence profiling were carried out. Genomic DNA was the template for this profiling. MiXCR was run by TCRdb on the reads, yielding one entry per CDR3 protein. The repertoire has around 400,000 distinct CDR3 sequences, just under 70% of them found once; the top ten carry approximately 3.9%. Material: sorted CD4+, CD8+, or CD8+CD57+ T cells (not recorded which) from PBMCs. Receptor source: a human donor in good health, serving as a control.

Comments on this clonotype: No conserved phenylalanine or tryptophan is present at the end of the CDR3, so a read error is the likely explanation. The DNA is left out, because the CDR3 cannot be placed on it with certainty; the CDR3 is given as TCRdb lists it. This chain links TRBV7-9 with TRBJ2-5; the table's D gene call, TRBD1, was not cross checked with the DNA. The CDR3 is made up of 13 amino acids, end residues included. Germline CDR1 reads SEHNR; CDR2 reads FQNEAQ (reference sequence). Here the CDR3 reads CASRSGTGESYGY.

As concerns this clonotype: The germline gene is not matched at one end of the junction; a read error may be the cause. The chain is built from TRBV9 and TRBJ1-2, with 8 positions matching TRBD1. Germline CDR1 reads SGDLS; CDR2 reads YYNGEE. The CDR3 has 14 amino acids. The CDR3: CATSRKGQVDGDTF. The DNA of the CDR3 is TGTGCCACCAGCAGAAAGGGACAGGTCGATGGCGACACCTTC.

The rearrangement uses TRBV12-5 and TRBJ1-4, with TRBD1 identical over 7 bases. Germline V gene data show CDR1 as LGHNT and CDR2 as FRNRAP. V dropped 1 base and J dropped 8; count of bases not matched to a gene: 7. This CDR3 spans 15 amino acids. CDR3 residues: CASGLGTGGREKLFF. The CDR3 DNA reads TGTGCTAGTGGTTTGGGGACAGGAGGTAGAGAAAAACTGTTTTTT.

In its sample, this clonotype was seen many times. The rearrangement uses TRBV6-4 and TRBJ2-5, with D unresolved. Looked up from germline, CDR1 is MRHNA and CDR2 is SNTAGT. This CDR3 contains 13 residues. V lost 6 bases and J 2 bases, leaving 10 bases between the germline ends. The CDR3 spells CASSPSPQETQYF. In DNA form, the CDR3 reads TGTGCCAGCAGCCCCAGTCCTCAAGAGACCCAGTACTTC.

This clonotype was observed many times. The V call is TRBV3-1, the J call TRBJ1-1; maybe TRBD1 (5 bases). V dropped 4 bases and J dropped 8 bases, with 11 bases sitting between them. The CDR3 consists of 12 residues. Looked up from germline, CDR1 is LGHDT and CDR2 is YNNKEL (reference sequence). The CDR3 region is CASSPATAEAFF. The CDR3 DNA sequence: TGTGCCAGCAGCCCCGCGACAGCGGAAGCTTTCTTT.

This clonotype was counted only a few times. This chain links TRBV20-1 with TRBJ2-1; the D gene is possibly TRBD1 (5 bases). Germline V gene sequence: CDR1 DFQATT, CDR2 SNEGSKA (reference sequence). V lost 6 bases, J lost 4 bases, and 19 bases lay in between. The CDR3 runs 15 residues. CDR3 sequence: CSAEARARIYNEQFF. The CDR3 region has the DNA TGCAGTGCCGAAGCCAGGGCCCGAATTTACAATGAGCAGTTCTTC.

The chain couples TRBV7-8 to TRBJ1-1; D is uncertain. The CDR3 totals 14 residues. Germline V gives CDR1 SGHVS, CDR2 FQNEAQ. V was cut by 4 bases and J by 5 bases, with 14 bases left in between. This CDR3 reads CASSSQVGRTEAFF. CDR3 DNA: TGTGCCAGCAGCTCTCAGGTGGGAAGGACTGAAGCTTTCTTT. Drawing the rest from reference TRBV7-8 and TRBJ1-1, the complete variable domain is GAGVSQSPRYKVAKRGQDVALRCDPISGHVSLFWYQQALGQGPEFLTYFQNEAQLDKSGLPSDRFFAERPEGSVSTLKIQRTQQEDSAVYLCASSSQVGRTEAFFGQGTRLTVV.

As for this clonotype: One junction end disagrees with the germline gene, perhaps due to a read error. CDR3 bases: TGCAGCGTAGAAGACAGGGCCTCTAACTATGGCTACACCTTC. Translation: CSVEDRASNYGYTF. This chain uses TRBV29-1 with TRBJ1-2; 7 bases map to TRBD1. Per germline, CDR1 SQVTM and CDR2 ANQGSEA. This CDR3 is built from 14 residues.

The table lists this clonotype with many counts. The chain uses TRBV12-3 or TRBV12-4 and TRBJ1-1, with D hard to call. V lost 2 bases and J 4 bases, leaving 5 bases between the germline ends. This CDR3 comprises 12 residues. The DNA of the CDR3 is TGTGCCAGCAGTTTATCACCCACTGAAGCTTTCTTT. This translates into CASSLSPTEAFF.

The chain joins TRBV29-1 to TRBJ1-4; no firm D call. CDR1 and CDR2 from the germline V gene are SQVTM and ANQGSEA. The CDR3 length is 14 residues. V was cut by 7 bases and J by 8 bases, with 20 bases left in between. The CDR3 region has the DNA TGCAGCGCCAGCGAAGGGCTACCGGGGGAAAAACTGTTTTTT. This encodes CSASEGLPGEKLFF.

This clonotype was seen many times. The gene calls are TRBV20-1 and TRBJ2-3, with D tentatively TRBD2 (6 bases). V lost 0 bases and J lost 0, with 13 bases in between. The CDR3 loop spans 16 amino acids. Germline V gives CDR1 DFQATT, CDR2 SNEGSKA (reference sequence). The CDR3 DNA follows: TGCAGTGCTAGAGATTCCAGGAGGGAAAGCACAGATACGCAGTATTTT. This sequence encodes CSARDSRRESTDTQYF.

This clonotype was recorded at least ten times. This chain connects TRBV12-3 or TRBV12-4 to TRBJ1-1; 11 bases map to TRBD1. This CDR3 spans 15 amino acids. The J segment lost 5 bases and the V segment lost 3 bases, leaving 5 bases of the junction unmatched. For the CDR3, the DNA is TGTGCCAGCAGTTTTGGTGGGACAGGGGGGACTGAAGCTTTCTTT. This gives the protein CASSFGGTGGTEAFF.

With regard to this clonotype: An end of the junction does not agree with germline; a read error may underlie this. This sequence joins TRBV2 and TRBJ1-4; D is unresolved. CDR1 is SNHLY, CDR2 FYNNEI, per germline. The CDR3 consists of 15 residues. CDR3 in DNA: TGTGCCAGTAGTATTATGCAATGGCCGAATGAAAACCTGTTTTTT. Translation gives CASSIMQWPNENLFF. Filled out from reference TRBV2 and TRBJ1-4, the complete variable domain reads EPEVTQTPSHQVTQMGQEVILRCVPISNHLYFYWYRQILGQKVEFLVSFYNNEISEKSEIFDDQFSVERPDGSNFTLKIRSTKLEDSAMYFCASSIMQWPNENLFFGSGTQLSVL.

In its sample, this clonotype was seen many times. CDR3 sequence (DNA): TGCAGTGAGGGGATTACTAGCACAGATACGCAGTATTTT. It codes for CSEGITSTDTQYF. This chain links TRBV20-1 with TRBJ2-3, with a tentative D call TRBD1 (5 bases). CDR1 and CDR2 from the germline V gene are DFQATT and SNEGSKA (reference sequence). The V end was cut by 7 bases, the J end by 0 bases, with 11 bases between. This CDR3 has 13 residues.

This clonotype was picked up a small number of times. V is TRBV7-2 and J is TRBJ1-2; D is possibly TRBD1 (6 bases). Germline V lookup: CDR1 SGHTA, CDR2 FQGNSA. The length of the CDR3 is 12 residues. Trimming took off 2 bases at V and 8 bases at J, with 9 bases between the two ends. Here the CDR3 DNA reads TGTGCCAGCAGCTTATACAGGGACGGCTACACCTTC. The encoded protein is CASSLYRDGYTF.

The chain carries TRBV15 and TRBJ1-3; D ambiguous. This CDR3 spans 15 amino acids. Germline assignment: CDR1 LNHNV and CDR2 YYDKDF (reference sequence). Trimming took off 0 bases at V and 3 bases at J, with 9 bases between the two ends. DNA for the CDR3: TGTGCCACCAGCAGAGATCGAGGGATTGGAAACACCATATATTTT. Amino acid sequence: CATSRDRGIGNTIYF.

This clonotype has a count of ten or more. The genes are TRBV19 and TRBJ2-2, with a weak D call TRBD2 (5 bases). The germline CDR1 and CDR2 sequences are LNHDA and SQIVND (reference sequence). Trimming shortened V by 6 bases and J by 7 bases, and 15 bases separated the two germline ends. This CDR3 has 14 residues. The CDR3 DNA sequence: TGTGCCAGTAGAAATCCCCGGAGCGGCGGGGAGCTGTTTTTT. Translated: CASRNPRSGGELFF.

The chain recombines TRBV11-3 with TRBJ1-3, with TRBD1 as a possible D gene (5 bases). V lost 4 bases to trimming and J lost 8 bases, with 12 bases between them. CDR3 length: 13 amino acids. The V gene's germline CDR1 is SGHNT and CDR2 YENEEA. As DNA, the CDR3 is TGTGCCAGCAGCTGGACTAGGACATACACCATATATTTT. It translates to CASSWTRTYTIYF.

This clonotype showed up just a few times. CDR3 in amino acids: CATSRPGTADYGYTF. As DNA, the CDR3 is TGTGCCACCAGCAGACCCGGGACAGCAGACTATGGCTACACCTTC. This sequence joins TRBV15 and TRBJ1-2; TRBD1 aligns across 7 bases. CDR1 LNHNV and CDR2 YYDKDF come from the germline V gene (reference sequence). The trim removed 2 bases at V and 3 bases at J, leaving 6 bases unmatched. The CDR3 covers 15 residues.

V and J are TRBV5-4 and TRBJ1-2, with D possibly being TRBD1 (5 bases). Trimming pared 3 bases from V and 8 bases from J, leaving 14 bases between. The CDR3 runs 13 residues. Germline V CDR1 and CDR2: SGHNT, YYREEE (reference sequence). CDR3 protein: CASSSTGGRGYTF. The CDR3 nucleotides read TGTGCCAGCAGCTCGACCGGGGGACGGGGCTACACCTTC.

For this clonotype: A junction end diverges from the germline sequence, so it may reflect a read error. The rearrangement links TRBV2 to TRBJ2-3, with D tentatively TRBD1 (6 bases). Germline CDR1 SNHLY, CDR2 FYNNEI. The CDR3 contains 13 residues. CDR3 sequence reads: CASSGTESETQYF. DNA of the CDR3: TGTGCCAGCAGTGGGACAGAGTCAGAGACCCAGTACTTT.

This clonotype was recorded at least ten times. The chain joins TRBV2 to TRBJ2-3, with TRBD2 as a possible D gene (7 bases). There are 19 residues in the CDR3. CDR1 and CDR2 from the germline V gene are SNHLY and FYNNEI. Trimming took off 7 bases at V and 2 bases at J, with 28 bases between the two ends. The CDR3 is CASMGGRGLADAHTDTQYF. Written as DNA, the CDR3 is TGTGCCAGCATGGGGGGGCGGGGGCTCGCCGACGCACACACAGATACGCAGTATTTT.

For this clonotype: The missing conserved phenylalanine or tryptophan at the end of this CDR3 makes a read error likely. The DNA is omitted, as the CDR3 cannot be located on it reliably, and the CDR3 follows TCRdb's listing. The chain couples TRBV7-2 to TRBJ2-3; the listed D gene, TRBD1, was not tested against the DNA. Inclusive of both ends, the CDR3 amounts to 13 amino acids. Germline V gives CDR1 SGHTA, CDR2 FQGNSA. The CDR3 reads CASRRAGGEETQY.

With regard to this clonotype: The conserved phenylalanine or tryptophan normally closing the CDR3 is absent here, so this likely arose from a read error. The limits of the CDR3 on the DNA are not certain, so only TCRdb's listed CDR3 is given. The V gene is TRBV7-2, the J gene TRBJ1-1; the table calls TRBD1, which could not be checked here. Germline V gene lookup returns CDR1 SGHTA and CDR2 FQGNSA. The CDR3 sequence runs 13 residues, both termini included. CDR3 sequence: CAGGRRDTEVFFV.

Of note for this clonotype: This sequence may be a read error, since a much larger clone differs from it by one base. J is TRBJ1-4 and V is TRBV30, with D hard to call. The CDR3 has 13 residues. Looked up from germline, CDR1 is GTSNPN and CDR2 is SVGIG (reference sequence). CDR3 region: CAWTRPRVEKLLF. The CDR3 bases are TGTGCCTGGACGCGACCCCGGGTTGAAAAACTGCTTTTT.

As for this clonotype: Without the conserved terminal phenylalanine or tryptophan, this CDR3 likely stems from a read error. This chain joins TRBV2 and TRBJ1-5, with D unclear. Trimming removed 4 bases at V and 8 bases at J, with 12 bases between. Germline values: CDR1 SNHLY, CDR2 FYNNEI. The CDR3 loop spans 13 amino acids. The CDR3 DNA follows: TGTGCCAGCAGTGCTAACCTGGTAGAGCCCCAGCATCTT. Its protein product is CASSANLVEPQHL.

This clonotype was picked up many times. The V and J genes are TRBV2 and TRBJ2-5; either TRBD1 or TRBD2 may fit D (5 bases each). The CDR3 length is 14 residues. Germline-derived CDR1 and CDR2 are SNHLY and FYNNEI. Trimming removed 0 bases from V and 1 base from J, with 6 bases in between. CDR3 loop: CASSEAGTQETQYF. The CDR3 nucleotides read TGTGCCAGCAGTGAAGCAGGGACCCAAGAGACCCAGTACTTC.

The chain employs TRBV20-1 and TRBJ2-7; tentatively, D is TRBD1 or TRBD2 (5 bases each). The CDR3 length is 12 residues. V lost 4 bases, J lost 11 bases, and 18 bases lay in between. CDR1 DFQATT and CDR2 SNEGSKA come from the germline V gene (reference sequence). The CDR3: CSAIGGTQEKYF. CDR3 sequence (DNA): TGCAGTGCTATTGGGGGTACTCAAGAGAAGTACTTC.